The clone carrying this T cell receptor (beta chain) was observed many times. The sample originates from a study of early T cells in non-severe SARS-CoV-2 infection. V shed 6 bases and J shed 0 bases, with 13 bases lying between them. CDR1 MRHNA and CDR2 SNTAGT come from the germline V gene. The CDR3 extends over 15 amino acids. Attachment of unique molecular identifiers was made to individual cDNA molecules. TCRdb re-derived calls from the 5' RACE reads in MiXCR, one entry per CDR3 protein. The table has around 67,000 distinct CDR3 sequences, around a tenth seen once. The receptor was isolated from an adult who was a healthcare worker with PCR-confirmed SARS-CoV-2 infection or an uninfected control (not recorded which). The chain couples TRBV6-4 to TRBJ2-3; weak D call: TRBD2 (6 bases). The material sequenced was whole blood. CDR3 in DNA: TGTGCCAGCAGCCGAACGGGGGATAGCACAGATACGCAGTATTTT. It encodes CASSRTGDSTDTQYF.